This T cell receptor beta chain was documented in a study of beta chain features in type 1 diabetes. Study-wide results and caveats: Across all four CD4+ subsets, people with type 1 diabetes showed modestly shorter TCRB CDR3s. No resolution was reached here on whether HLA type influences TCRB rearrangement.

Naive, central memory, regulatory and stem cell-like memory cells within the CD4+ compartment were sorted using CD45RO/CCR7/CD25/CD127/CD95/CD27. Sorted populations all had greater than 95% purity. This clone showed up just a few times. Its antigen is not known. Expressed TCRB transcripts were sequenced after all isolated RNA was converted to cDNA. Data came from immunoSEQ multiplex PCR; TCRdb stores just in-frame clones and leaves some out. The profile shows around 330,000 clones, roughly 9.6% of them singletons. V was trimmed by 0 bases and J by 7 bases, leaving 7 bases between them. The CDR3 has 13 amino acids. Germline V CDR1 and CDR2: SGHTA, FQGTGA.

The sample consisted of naive CD4+ T cells from blood. This TCR derives from a woman in her 30s in good health. This chain connects TRBV7-3 to TRBJ2-1; weak D call: TRBD1 (5 bases). The CDR3 spells CASSLTRANEQFF. The CDR3 DNA reads TGTGCCAGCAGCTTAACCAGGGCAAATGAGCAGTTCTTC.